What follows are 19 T cell receptor beta chains derived from one specimen sequenced in a study of cytomegalovirus exposure and HLA in healthy donors. Primers included in the PCR were 60 Vbeta and 13 Jbeta primers. Assay used: immunoSEQ multiplex PCR; TCRdb lists only in-frame clones, some missing. The profile shows 150,000 to 200,000 clones, roughly four fifths of them singletons. The sequencing input was PBMCs. These TCRs come from a man in his 60s in good health and CMV-seronegative.

The chain uses TRBV2 and TRBJ2-1, with D tentatively TRBD2 (6 bases). V shed 3 bases and J shed 4 bases, with 10 bases lying between them. This CDR3 spans 14 amino acids. Per germline, CDR1 SNHLY and CDR2 FYNNEI. The DNA of the CDR3 is TGTGCCAGCAGTGAGAGTAGCGGATACAATGAGCAGTTCTTC. Amino acids: CASSESSGYNEQFF.

This chain connects TRBV18 to TRBJ2-3; 12 bases align to TRBD2. With 3 bases clipped from V and 5 bases from J, the junction kept 9 bases outside the gene matches. CDR3 length equals 17 residues. Looked up from germline, CDR1 is KGHSH and CDR2 is LQKENI. CDR3 loop: CASSPPSGGGVGDTQYF. Here the CDR3 DNA reads TGTGCCAGCTCACCCCCTAGCGGGGGGGGTGTCGGAGATACGCAGTATTTT.

The chain carries TRBV10-3 and TRBJ2-2; 14 nucleotides align to TRBD2. Losses at the gene ends were 8 bases for V and 3 bases for J; bases not matched to a gene: 2. The CDR3 runs to 15 residues. The V gene's germline CDR1 is ENHRY and CDR2 SYGVKD. The CDR3 protein is CAIGLAGGDTGELFF. In nucleotides, the CDR3 is TGTGCCATCGGACTAGCGGGAGGAGACACCGGGGAGCTGTTTTTT.

The CDR3 DNA is TGCGCCAGCAGCAGTGACAGGTACGAGCAGTACTTC. This encodes CASSSDRYEQYF. V gene TRBV5-1 combines with J gene TRBJ2-7; a weak D match, TRBD1 (6 bases). Germline V CDR1 and CDR2: SGHRS, YFSETQ. V dropped 4 bases and J dropped 4 bases, with 9 bases sitting between them. The CDR3 contains 12 residues.

This chain links TRBV6-6 with TRBJ2-7, with TRBD2 matching 7 bases. Per the germline V gene, CDR1 is MNHNY and CDR2 is SVGAGI (reference sequence). Trimming at V came to 5 bases and at J to 7 bases, leaving 8 bases not matched to a gene. This CDR3 has 13 residues. CDR3 loop: CASSRSGSREQYF. CDR3 sequence (DNA): TGTGCCAGCAGTCGTAGCGGGTCTCGAGAGCAGTACTTC.

This clone was counted a few times. CDR3 nucleotides: TGTGCCAGTCAGGGGGCGTGGGGAGCTTTCTTT. Amino acids: CASQGAWGAFF. V gene TRBV19 combines with J gene TRBJ1-1; 8 bases agree with TRBD1. V dropped 8 bases and J dropped 10; count of bases not matched to a gene: 6. CDR1 and CDR2 (germline): LNHDA, SQIVND (reference sequence). The CDR3 contains 11 residues.

The chain employs TRBV2 and TRBJ2-7; TRBD2 might be the D (6 bases). The CDR3 runs to 13 residues. Trimming left V 7 bases short and J 3 bases short, with 13 bases between. Germline V gene data show CDR1 as SNHLY and CDR2 as FYNNEI. The CDR3 DNA sequence: TGTGCCAGCACGGGCGGGGCAAACTACGAGCAGTACTTC. Translation gives CASTGGANYEQYF.

This clone has a handful of counts. Germline is not matched at one junction end, which may reflect a read error. This sequence joins TRBV7-9 and TRBJ2-1; 7 bases match TRBD2. CDR1 SEHNR and CDR2 FQNEAQ come from the germline V gene (reference sequence). CDR3 length: 15 amino acids. The DNA for the CDR3 is TGTTCCAGCATTTACAAGGGAGGGTCCTACAATGAGCAGTTCTTC. It codes for CSSIYKGGSYNEQFF.

V gene TRBV18 combines with J gene TRBJ1-2; D is undetermined. The CDR3 is 15 residues long. The germline gives CDR1 KGHSH, CDR2 LQKENI. Trimming removed 2 bases at V and 1 base at J, with 11 bases between. CDR3 sequence reads: CASSPDVRGNYGYTF. The CDR3 bases are TGTGCCAGCTCACCAGACGTTCGGGGTAACTATGGCTACACCTTC.

The chain is built from TRBV7-9 and TRBJ1-5, with 9 bases identical to TRBD1. Per germline, CDR1 SEHNR and CDR2 FQNEAQ (reference sequence). This CDR3 has 13 residues. With 5 bases clipped from V and 10 bases from J, the junction kept 6 bases outside the gene matches. In DNA form, the CDR3 reads TGTGCCAGCAGCCCGGGGACAGGGCGACCCCAGCATTTT. Amino acid sequence: CASSPGTGRPQHF.

The chain uses TRBV15 and TRBJ2-7; 8 nucleotides align to TRBD1. The CDR3 totals 14 residues. In germline, CDR1 is LNHNV, CDR2 YYDKDF (reference sequence). Trimming took 3 bases from V and 6 from J; bases not matched to a gene: 7. CDR3 residues: CATSSLDRGGEQYF. The CDR3, as DNA: TGTGCCACCAGCAGCCTCGACAGGGGCGGCGAGCAGTACTTC.

With regard to this clone: One junction end does not reproduce the germline sequence, and a read error may be involved. Other DNA sequences within the sample encode an identical CDR3. V is TRBV6-5 and J is TRBJ1-2, with D tentatively TRBD1 (5 bases). This CDR3 is 13 amino acids long. Germline V gene lookup returns CDR1 MNHEY and CDR2 SVGAGI. CDR3 amino acids: CASSYGQKGGYTF. CDR3 in DNA: TGTGCCAGTAGTTACGGACAAAAAGGGGGCTACACCTTC.

About this clone itself: This sample includes further DNA sequences coding for the same CDR3. The CDR3 DNA is TGTGCCTGGAGTGTTAGGGGGAGTGGAAACACCATATATTTT. Translated, it gives CAWSVRGSGNTIYF. The chain has TRBV30 and TRBJ1-3, with D perhaps TRBD1 (6 bases). V was pared by 0 bases and J by 3 bases, with 9 bases between. The CDR3 has 14 residues. Germline values: CDR1 GTSNPN, CDR2 SVGIG (reference sequence).

The rearrangement links TRBV13 to TRBJ2-5; 11 nucleotides line up with TRBD2. This CDR3 region has 14 residues. Germline lookup yields CDR1 PRHDT and CDR2 FYEKMQ (reference sequence). Trimming at V came to 8 bases and at J to 5 bases, leaving 7 bases not matched to a gene. CDR3 in DNA: TGTGCCAGCGAGGCTAGCGGGAGGATGGAGACCCAGTACTTC. This translates into CASEASGRMETQYF.

This sequence joins TRBV4-1 and TRBJ1-2; D may be TRBD1 (5 bases). The V end lost 1 base, the J end lost 4 bases, and 10 bases lay between the germline ends. Looked up from germline, CDR1 is MGHRA and CDR2 is YSYEKL. CDR3 length equals 14 residues. In DNA, the CDR3 is TGCGCCAGCAGCCAAGTTGACAGCTCCTATGGCTACACCTTC. Its translation: CASSQVDSSYGYTF.

The chain employs TRBV10-2 and TRBJ2-5, with D perhaps TRBD2 (6 bases). With 2 bases removed from V and 4 bases from J, the gap between germline ends came to 8 bases. Germline CDR1 and CDR2: WSHSY and SAAADI. The CDR3 is made up of 13 amino acids. CDR3 coding DNA: TGCGCCAGCAGTGAGGCGGGGAGAGAGACCCAGTACTTC. Protein sequence: CASSEAGRETQYF.

This sequence joins TRBV5-1 and TRBJ2-1; 8 bases map to TRBD2. Unmatched junction bases numbered 9, after V lost 1 base and J lost 9 bases. The length of the CDR3 is 15 residues. CDR1 SGHRS and CDR2 YFSETQ come from the germline V gene. The CDR3 DNA sequence: TGCGCCAGCAGCTTGAGCATAGCGGGATTCGGTGAGCAGTTCTTC. Protein: CASSLSIAGFGEQFF. Full variable domain (outside the CDR3, taken from reference TRBV5-1 and TRBJ2-1): KAGVTQTPRYLIKTRGQQVTLSCSPISGHRSVSWYQQTPGQGLQFLFEYFSETQRNKGNFPGRFSGRQFSNSRSEMNVSTLELGDSALYLCASSLSIAGFGEQFFGPGTRLTVL.

This clone is a singleton in its sample. V and J are TRBV6-6 and TRBJ2-5; maybe TRBD1 (6 bases). The germline gives CDR1 MNHNY, CDR2 SVGAGI (reference sequence). Trimming took off 10 bases at V and 2 bases at J, with 17 bases between the two ends. This CDR3 spans 14 amino acids. CDR3 coding DNA: TGTGCCATCACCGGGACATTCTTTCAAGAGACCCAGTACTTC. This gives the protein CAITGTFFQETQYF.

The V call is TRBV6-1, the J call TRBJ1-3; no clear D gene. The CDR3 contains 16 residues. Trimming left V 1 base short and J 0 bases short, with 10 bases between. Per germline, CDR1 MNHNS and CDR2 SASEGT. The CDR3 DNA reads TGTGCCAGCAGTGAAGTAGCCGGAAACTCTGGAAACACCATATATTTT. This sequence encodes CASSEVAGNSGNTIYF.